This T cell receptor (beta chain) was found in a study of a mutant IDH1 vaccine in newly diagnosed glioma. Background on the study: Before enrollment, the patients had been treated with radiotherapy alone, temozolomide alone, or both together. Most of them had received both. Study-wide points: Pseudoprogression apparently lacked any relation to changes in top peripheral T cell clonotypes. Among patients, 90% to 95% showed immune responses induced by the vaccine.

Time point of the sample: baseline, week 1 (first vaccination visit). The treatment denotes: pre-vaccination baseline after standard-of-care therapy. New WHO grade 3 or 4 astrocytomas that were IDH1-mutant and ATRX-lost had been found in donors. Comments on this clone: Its specificity is unknown.

TCRdb keeps only in-frame clones here, not all; method: immunoSEQ multiplex PCR. The profile covers 30,000 or so clones, with about 85% appearing a single time and roughly 4.4% taken by the ten largest. Specimen: PBMCs, collected from a glioma patient treated with radiotherapy, temozolomide or both. This receptor was taken from a woman aged 40 to 50 with glioma.

DNA of the CDR3: TGCAGCGTTGAAGGGCTAGCGGGGAGATATTTT. This translates into CSVEGLAGRYF. The chain couples TRBV29-1 to TRBJ2-3; 9 nucleotides line up with TRBD2. From germline, CDR1 is SQVTM and CDR2 ANQGSEA. The CDR3 length is 11 residues. J lost 15 bases, V lost 1 base, and 5 bases had no gene match.